Below, 27 T cell receptor beta chains from the same sample are listed, as sequenced in a study of cytomegalovirus exposure and HLA in healthy donors. Repertoires were generated with immunoSEQ multiplex PCR, while TCRdb's copy carries only in-frame clones and drops some. This sample has tens of thousands of clones, with about nine tenths found just once. Sequencing was performed on PBMCs. All receptors come from a man aged 18 to 30 in good health and CMV-seronegative.

The chain links TRBV18 to TRBJ2-2; D is perhaps TRBD1 (5 bases). CDR3 length: 13 residues. Germline CDR1 KGHSH, CDR2 LQKENI. Trimming removed 3 bases at V and 5 bases at J, with 7 bases between. The CDR3 protein is CASSPDSTGELFF. The CDR3 DNA reads as TGTGCCAGCTCACCTGACAGTACCGGGGAGCTGTTTTTT.

This chain uses TRBV9 with TRBJ1-3; tentative D call: TRBD1 (6 bases). There are 14 residues in the CDR3. Germline V gene lookup returns CDR1 SGDLS and CDR2 YYNGEE. With 5 bases removed from V and 4 bases from J, the gap between germline ends came to 13 bases. CDR3 residues: CASSQGMGGNTIYF. The CDR3 bases are TGTGCCAGCAGTCAGGGGATGGGAGGAAACACCATATATTTT.

The J gene is TRBJ2-1, the V gene TRBV9; no firm D call. This CDR3 region has 14 residues. The V end lost 3 bases, the J end lost 8 bases, and 15 bases lay between the germline ends. The germline V gene encodes CDR1 SGDLS and CDR2 YYNGEE. The CDR3 loop reads CASSGSPSFDEQFF. As DNA, the CDR3 is TGTGCCAGCAGCGGGAGCCCTAGTTTCGATGAGCAGTTCTTC.

The chain combines TRBV28 with TRBJ2-2; D is unclear. V was clipped by 2 bases and J by 9 bases, with 7 bases between them. From germline, CDR1 is MDHEN and CDR2 SYDVKM. The CDR3 contains 12 residues. CDR3 residues: CASSLRAWELFF. The CDR3 DNA follows: TGTGCCAGCAGTTTAAGAGCTTGGGAGCTGTTTTTT.

The J gene is TRBJ2-3, the V gene TRBV9, with TRBD2 identical over 8 bases. The length of the CDR3 is 16 residues. V trimming: 0 bases; J trimming: 4 bases; junction bases outside the gene matches: 7. CDR1 SGDLS and CDR2 YYNGEE come from the germline V gene. The CDR3 here is CASSVGLAGVSDTQYF. CDR3 sequence (DNA): TGTGCCAGCAGCGTAGGGCTAGCGGGTGTCTCAGATACGCAGTATTTT.

The gene calls are TRBV4-2 and TRBJ2-7; 9 nucleotides match TRBD2. The CDR3 runs 17 residues. V lost 0 bases and J lost 5; bases outside the gene matches: 11. The germline V gene has CDR1 LGHNA and CDR2 YNFKEQ. CDR3 coding DNA: TGTGCCAGCAGCCAAGATTCAGGCGGGAGGGCTAAAGACGAGCAGTACTTC. Translation gives CASSQDSGGRAKDEQYF.

CDR3 DNA: TGTGCCAGCCCCGGGACTCCTGTTACGGGTGGAAACACCATATATTTT. This encodes CASPGTPVTGGNTIYF. The chain combines TRBV7-9 with TRBJ1-3; perhaps TRBD1 as D (5 bases). CDR1 is SEHNR and CDR2 is FQNEAQ in the germline V gene (reference sequence). V was pared by 8 bases and J by 3 bases, with 20 bases between. This CDR3 has 16 residues. Complete variable domain (other parts from reference TRBV7-9 and TRBJ1-3): DTGVSQNPRHKITKRGQNVTFRCDPISEHNRLYWYRQTLGQGPEFLTYFQNEAQLEKSRLLSDRFSAERPKGSFSTLEIQRTEQGDSAMYLCASPGTPVTGGNTIYFGEGSWLTVV.

V and J are TRBV27 and TRBJ2-5; TRBD2 might be the D (6 bases). V lost 5 bases, J lost 3 bases, and 16 bases lay in between. Germline V lookup: CDR1 MNHEY, CDR2 SMNVEV (reference sequence). The CDR3 has 15 residues. In nucleotides, the CDR3 is TGTGCCAGCAGTACTCTAATAGCGGACAAAGAGACCCAGTACTTC. Amino acid sequence: CASSTLIADKETQYF.

The V and J genes are TRBV9 and TRBJ1-2; TRBD1 matches at 7 bases. V shed 3 bases and J 3 bases; nucleotides not matched to a gene: 11. Germline lookup yields CDR1 SGDLS and CDR2 YYNGEE. The CDR3 covers 16 residues. CDR3 residues: CASSAKQGLLYYGYTF. CDR3 nucleotide sequence: TGTGCCAGCAGCGCAAAACAGGGGCTCCTCTACTATGGCTACACCTTC.

The V call is TRBV19, the J call TRBJ2-1, with D perhaps TRBD2 (7 bases). V was clipped by 5 bases and J by 3 bases, with 11 bases between them. The CDR3 runs to 14 residues. Per the germline V gene, CDR1 is LNHDA and CDR2 is SQIVND (reference sequence). CDR3 sequence: CASSEGGVYNEQFF. In DNA, the CDR3 is TGTGCCAGTAGTGAGGGGGGGGTCTACAATGAGCAGTTCTTC.

The chain recombines TRBV7-9 with TRBJ1-1; D remains unclear. The CDR3 loop spans 12 amino acids. Germline V gives CDR1 SEHNR, CDR2 FQNEAQ (reference sequence). Trimming removed 9 bases from V and 0 bases from J, with 8 bases in between. For the CDR3, the DNA is TGTGCCAGTACAATCATGAACACTGAAGCTTTCTTT. Translation: CASTIMNTEAFF.

The chain employs TRBV5-6 and TRBJ2-5; D remains unclear. In germline, CDR1 is SGHDT, CDR2 YYEEEE. The CDR3 has 12 amino acids. Trimming stripped 5 bases from V and 5 bases from J, with 10 bases between. The CDR3 DNA reads as TGTGCCAGCAGTTCTCTCGTCGAGACCCAGTACTTC. Protein sequence: CASSSLVETQYF.

The genes are TRBV15 and TRBJ2-7, with D possibly being TRBD2 (6 bases). Trimming took off 1 base at V and 3 bases at J, with 10 bases between the two ends. This CDR3 has 14 residues. The germline V gene has CDR1 LNHNV and CDR2 YYDKDF (reference sequence). CDR3 in amino acids: CATSRGLANYEQYF. CDR3 DNA sequence: TGTGCCACCAGCAGAGGCCTAGCGAACTACGAGCAGTACTTC.

V and J are TRBV28 and TRBJ1-1, with a tentative D call TRBD1 (6 bases). Looked up from germline, CDR1 is MDHEN and CDR2 is SYDVKM. V lost 8 bases and J 4 bases, leaving 14 bases between the germline ends. This CDR3 is built from 13 residues. For the CDR3, the DNA is TGTGCCAGCTACTTACAGGGCGGCACTGAAGCTTTCTTT. Translating gives CASYLQGGTEAFF.

The chain is built from TRBV7-6 and TRBJ2-7; D possibly corresponds to TRBD2 (6 bases). This CDR3 comprises 16 residues. V dropped 5 bases and J dropped 0 bases, with 17 bases sitting between them. The germline CDR1 and CDR2 sequences are SGHVS and FNYEAQ. CDR3 in DNA: TGTGCCAGCAGCGACGAGAAACGGACTAACTCCTACGAGCAGTACTTC. Its translation is CASSDEKRTNSYEQYF. Complete variable domain (other parts from reference TRBV7-6 and TRBJ2-7): GAGVSQSPRYKVTKRGQDVALRCDPISGHVSLYWYRQALGQGPEFLTYFNYEAQQDKSGLPNDRFSAERPEGSISTLTIQRTEQRDSAMYRCASSDEKRTNSYEQYFGPGTRLTVT.

This rearrangement joins TRBV18 to TRBJ1-1, with no clear D. The germline V and J ends were trimmed by 2 bases and 5 bases, with 9 bases remaining between them. The CDR3 consists of 13 residues. Germline CDR1 reads KGHSH; CDR2 reads LQKENI. The CDR3 nucleotides are TGTGCCAGCTCACCAGCTCTCGGGACTGAAGCTTTCTTT. This translates into CASSPALGTEAFF.

This sequence joins TRBV6-5 and TRBJ1-1, with TRBD1 identical over 7 bases. Germline V gives CDR1 MNHEY, CDR2 SVGAGI. This CDR3 comprises 14 residues. The V and J ends lost 8 bases and 2 bases, in that order; junction bases with no gene match: 8. The CDR3 region has the DNA TGTGCCAGCGCAAGGGACAGACCAAACACTGAAGCTTTCTTT. It translates to CASARDRPNTEAFF.

This chain links TRBV7-2 with TRBJ1-1; D is unclear. The V gene's germline CDR1 is SGHTA and CDR2 FQGNSA. The CDR3 sequence is 15 residues long. V was clipped by 5 bases and J by 4 bases, with 17 bases between them. CDR3 protein: CASSKSGVLVTEAFF. In DNA, the CDR3 is TGTGCCAGCAGCAAATCCGGGGTATTGGTCACTGAAGCTTTCTTT. Full variable domain (rest looked up from reference TRBV7-2 and TRBJ1-1): GAGVSQSPSNKVTEKGKDVELRCDPISGHTALYWYRQSLGQGLEFLIYFQGNSAPDKSGLPSDRFSAERTGGSVSTLTIQRTQQEDSAVYLCASSKSGVLVTEAFFGQGTRLTVV.

The chain is built from TRBV9 and TRBJ2-5; D possibly corresponds to TRBD1 (6 bases). CDR3 length: 14 amino acids. V lost 4 bases, J lost 1 base, and 11 bases lay in between. The germline gives CDR1 SGDLS, CDR2 YYNGEE. The CDR3 here is CASSPGQFQETQYF. DNA for the CDR3: TGTGCCAGCAGCCCCGGACAGTTCCAAGAGACCCAGTACTTC.

The chain links TRBV11-2 to TRBJ2-7; TRBD1 aligns across 12 bases. The CDR3 is 16 amino acids. Trimming cost V 5 bases and J 4 bases; bases outside gene matches: 9. From germline, CDR1 is SGHAT and CDR2 FQNNGV. CDR3: CASSPTGTGGPYEQYF. CDR3 coding DNA: TGTGCCAGCAGCCCGACCGGGACAGGGGGCCCATACGAGCAGTACTTC.

V gene TRBV5-1 combines with J gene TRBJ2-5; 10 bases match TRBD2. This CDR3 contains 18 residues. CDR1 and CDR2 (germline): SGHRS, YFSETQ. Trimming at V came to 2 bases and at J to 5 bases, leaving 15 bases not matched to a gene. The CDR3 region is CASSFLGLAGEERETQYF. The DNA of the CDR3 is TGCGCCAGCAGCTTCCTCGGTCTAGCGGGAGAAGAGAGGGAGACCCAGTACTTC.

The rearrangement uses TRBV30 and TRBJ2-2; TRBD1 aligns across 8 bases. V shed 3 bases and J 2 bases; nucleotides not matched to a gene: 2. The CDR3 contains 14 residues. Germline CDR1 reads GTSNPN; CDR2 reads SVGIG (reference sequence). The CDR3 sequence: CAWRPGGNTGELFF. CDR3 DNA sequence: TGTGCCTGGAGGCCAGGGGGCAACACCGGGGAGCTGTTTTTT. The full variable domain, in which reference TRBV30 and TRBJ2-2 provide the parts outside the CDR3, is SQTIHQWPATLVQPVGSPLSLECTVEGTSNPNLYWYRQAAGRGLQLLFYSVGIGQISSEVPQNLSASRPQDRQFILSSKKLLLSDSGFYLCAWRPGGNTGELFFGEGSRLTVL.

The chain is built from TRBV13 and TRBJ2-1, with TRBD2 matching over 11 bases. Germline V gene data show CDR1 as PRHDT and CDR2 as FYEKMQ (reference sequence). The trim removed 0 bases at V and 0 bases at J, leaving 7 bases unmatched. This CDR3 is 19 amino acids long. In DNA form, the CDR3 reads TGTGCCAGCAGCTTAGGCCTAAGACTAGCGGGACGCTCCTACAATGAGCAGTTCTTC. It codes for CASSLGLRLAGRSYNEQFF.

The chain uses TRBV29-1 and TRBJ2-6; 7 bases are shared with TRBD1. Germline V gene sequence: CDR1 SQVTM, CDR2 ANQGSEA. The V segment lost 8 bases and the J segment 2 bases; nucleotides outside the gene matches: 15. The CDR3 contains 17 residues. The CDR3 DNA reads as TGCAGCACTTTAGGCAAAGGAAGGGGGCCTGGGGCCAACGTCCTGACTTTC. Translated: CSTLGKGRGPGANVLTF.

This rearrangement joins TRBV5-5 to TRBJ2-3; the match to TRBD2 covers 9 bases. Germline CDR1 reads SGHKS; CDR2 reads YYEKEE (reference sequence). The V and J ends lost 0 bases and 2 bases, in that order; junction bases with no gene match: 10. This CDR3 is built from 18 residues. CDR3 coding DNA: TGTGCCAGCAGCTTGGACAGGAGAGCGGGAGGAACCACAGATACGCAGTATTTT. The encoded protein is CASSLDRRAGGTTDTQYF.

The rearrangement links TRBV5-1 to TRBJ1-2, with D possibly matching TRBD1 (5 bases). CDR3 length: 13 residues. V shed 7 bases and J shed 5 bases, with 15 bases lying between them. Germline CDR1 SGHRS, CDR2 YFSETQ. The CDR3 loop is CASSARVGYGYTF. CDR3 DNA: TGCGCCAGCTCGGCCAGGGTAGGTTATGGCTACACCTTC.

The chain recombines TRBV28 with TRBJ2-3; 15 positions match TRBD2. CDR3 length equals 17 residues. J was trimmed by 6 bases and V by 5 bases; bases with no gene match: 9. CDR1 and CDR2 (germline): MDHEN, SYDVKM. The CDR3 spells CASSLRTSGRAGDTQYF. As DNA, the CDR3 is TGTGCCAGCAGTCTTAGGACTAGCGGGAGGGCCGGGGATACGCAGTATTTT.